This T cell receptor (beta chain) derives from a study of T cells in narcolepsy. Here immunoSEQ multiplex PCR was the method, and the copy in TCRdb shows in-frame clones only, minus some. The data show roughly 30,000 clones, 78% seen once. The V end lost 8 bases, the J end lost 7 bases, and 12 bases lay between the germline ends. The germline V gene has CDR1 MNHEY and CDR2 SVGAGI. CDR3 size: 12 residues. In this sample, this clone turned up a few times. No antigen is known for it. Whole-study findings and limits: Healthy controls reportedly lacked the autoreactive clonotypes serially found in patients' blood. Comparing one patient's CSF and blood CD4+ clonotypes highlighted HCRT- and TRIB2-specific autoreactive clonotypes.

The chain carries TRBV6-5 and TRBJ1-5, with D possibly TRBD1 on 5 matching bases. This receptor was obtained from a human donor with narcolepsy. Material: CD45RA- memory CD4+ T cells from PBMCs. The CDR3 region is CASDQGGQPQHF. CDR3 sequence (DNA): TGTGCCAGCGACCAGGGTGGACAGCCCCAGCATTTT.